This entry describes one T cell receptor (beta chain). What it recognizes is unknown. After removal of 7 bases from V and 3 bases from J, the junction contained 10 bases not matched to a gene. The CDR3 is made up of 16 amino acids. In germline, CDR1 is MNHEY, CDR2 SMNVEV (reference sequence). This specimen belongs to a study of cytomegalovirus exposure and HLA in healthy donors. Points from the study as a whole: Most sequenced TCRs were rare (though some public TCRs occurred in many donors). The tendency of first-cohort TCR clusters to co-occur in the 120 validation repertoires was identified by a subsequent analysis.

Sequencing used immunoSEQ multiplex PCR; TCRdb keeps in-frame clones, though not all of them. The table lists roughly 95,000 clones, roughly 85% of them singletons. The receptor was isolated from a man aged 18 to 29 in good health and CMV-seropositive. The chain links TRBV27 to TRBJ2-2, with 8 positions matching TRBD1. Specimen: PBMCs. CDR3 sequence: CASINLDRAHTGELFF. CDR3 coding DNA: TGTGCCAGCATCAACCTGGACAGGGCCCACACCGGGGAGCTGTTTTTT.